This T cell receptor (beta chain) derives from a study of PD-L1 blockade in urothelial cancer. Across the whole study: Twenty-five of 29 patients were males with bladder-origin urothelial cancer. Prior regimens of chemotherapy numbered 0 to 3 per patient. A median blood sample held roughly 150,000 T cells and about 78,000 unique TCRs.

A single count supports this clone. This CDR3 has 14 amino acids. Germline V lookup: CDR1 SGHTA, CDR2 FQGNSA. V dropped 5 bases and J dropped 4; count of bases not matched to a gene: 6. Assay used: immunoSEQ multiplex PCR; TCRdb lists only in-frame clones, some missing. The table has more than 45,000 clones, approximately 90% seen once. This chain uses TRBV7-2 with TRBJ2-3; 7 nucleotides align to TRBD1. Sequencing used PBMCs, obtained around atezolizumab (anti-PD-L1) treatment. The receptor was isolated from an elderly man with urothelial cancer. This chain's CDR3 is CASSRTGPPDTQYF. The CDR3 DNA reads TGTGCCAGCAGCAGGACAGGCCCCCCAGATACGCAGTATTTT.